This TCR beta chain was retrieved from a study of CD8+CD57+ T cells in acquired aplastic anemia. V lost 1 base to trimming and J lost 4 bases, with 13 bases between them. CDR1 is MNHNS, CDR2 SASEGT, per germline. The CDR3 spans 15 residues. For CDR3 and TCR beta VDJ profiling, genomic DNA was the template used. Each CDR3 protein gets one entry after TCRdb re-called the reads with MiXCR. The sample has 150,000 to 200,000 distinct CDR3 sequences, just over 45% seen once; the top ten hold roughly 3%. The sequencing input was sorted CD4+, CD8+, or CD8+CD57+ T cells (not recorded which) from PBMCs. This sequence joins TRBV6-1 and TRBJ2-5; D is ambiguous. This TCR came from a human donor in good health. The CDR3 loop is CASSEVNNPGETQYF. CDR3 DNA sequence: TGTGCCAGCAGTGAAGTAAACAATCCCGGAGAGACCCAGTACTTC.